This T cell receptor beta chain came from a study of blood T cell repertoires in COVID-19. On the study more broadly: Donors in the United States, Italy and Spain gave samples during acute or convalescent COVID-19. Sample material is recorded as cDNA or gDNA derived from T cells, B-cell-depleted T cells, or PBMCs.

Recruited during active infection, patients (from Seattle) were subsequently followed longitudinally. CDR3 size: 17 residues. Germline CDR1 reads LGHNA; CDR2 reads YNFKEQ. J was trimmed by 8 bases and V by 4 bases; bases with no gene match: 17. Authors' analysis steps: From reference gene primer amplification, estimates of nucleated cell counts were derived. Clones were sequenced by immunoSEQ multiplex PCR, and TCRdb holds only the in-frame ones, with some missing. V, J and clone size are those of that table, while D and trimming were read from the DNA. The sample lists around 180,000 clones; approximately 78% were seen once.

The source of this sequence is a woman of 80 years or more with COVID-19, enrolled during active disease. V gene TRBV4-2 combines with J gene TRBJ2-1; TRBD2 agrees at 7 bases. Sequenced material: peripheral blood. Here the CDR3 reads CASSPLLGAGDGDEQFF. In nucleotides, the CDR3 is TGTGCCAGCAGCCCCTTACTTGGGGCGGGAGACGGTGATGAGCAGTTCTTC.